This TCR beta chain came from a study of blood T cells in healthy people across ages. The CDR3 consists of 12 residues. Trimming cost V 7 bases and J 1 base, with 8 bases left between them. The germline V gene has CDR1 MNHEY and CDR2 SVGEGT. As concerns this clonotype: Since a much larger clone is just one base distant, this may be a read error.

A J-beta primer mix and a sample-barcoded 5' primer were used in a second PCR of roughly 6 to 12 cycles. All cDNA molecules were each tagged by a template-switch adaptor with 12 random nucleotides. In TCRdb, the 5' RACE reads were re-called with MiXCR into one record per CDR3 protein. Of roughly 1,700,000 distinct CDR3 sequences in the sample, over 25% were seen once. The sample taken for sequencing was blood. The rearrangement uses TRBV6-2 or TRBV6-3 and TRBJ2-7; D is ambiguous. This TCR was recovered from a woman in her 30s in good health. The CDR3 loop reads CASNSVSYEQYF. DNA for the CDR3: TGTGCCAGCAACTCGGTATCCTACGAGCAGTACTTC.